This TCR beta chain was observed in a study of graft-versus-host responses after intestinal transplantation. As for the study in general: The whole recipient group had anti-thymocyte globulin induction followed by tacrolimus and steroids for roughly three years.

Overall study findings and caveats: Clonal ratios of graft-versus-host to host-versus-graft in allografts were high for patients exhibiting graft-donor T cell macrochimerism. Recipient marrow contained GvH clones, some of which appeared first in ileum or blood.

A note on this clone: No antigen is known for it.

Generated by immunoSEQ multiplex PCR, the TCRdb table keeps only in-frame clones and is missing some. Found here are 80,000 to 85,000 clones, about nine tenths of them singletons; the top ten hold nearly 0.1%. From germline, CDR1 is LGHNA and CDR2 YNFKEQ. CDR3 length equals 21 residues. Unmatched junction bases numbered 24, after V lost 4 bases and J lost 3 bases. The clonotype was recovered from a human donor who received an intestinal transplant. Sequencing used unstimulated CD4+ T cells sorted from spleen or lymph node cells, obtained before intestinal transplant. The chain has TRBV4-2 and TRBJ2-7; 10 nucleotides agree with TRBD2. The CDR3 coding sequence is TGTGCCAGCAGCCGATGGGTTCAGCGGGGGGGCTACTTAGGCGGTTACTACGAGCAGTACTTC. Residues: CASSRWVQRGGYLGGYYEQYF.